This T cell receptor (beta chain) derives from a study of CD8+CD57+ T cells in acquired aplastic anemia (dated by TCRdb to 2016 to 2019). Regarding the study in general: On average, sorted CD4+ and CD8+ cells yielded around 3.5 ug of extracted DNA, with a range of about 0.17 to 27.4 ug. A CD8+CD57+ expansion meant a frequency higher than the mean frequency seen in healthy subjects.

The patients picked for sequencing were ones in whom flow cytometry had shown an expansion of CD8+CD57+ cells. Severe acquired aplastic anemia was diagnosed in all patients according to International Study of Aplastic Anemia and Agranulocytosis and Camitta criteria. Patients had received no therapy at the time of blood sampling. The study deep-sequenced TCR repertoires of sorted CD4+ and CD8+ blood T cells from severe aplastic anemia patients and healthy subjects. In the USA, patient enrollment took place under clinicaltrials.gov protocols 00001620, 01623167, 00001397, 00071045, 00081523 and 00961064. Ficoll-Paque density gradient centrifugation was used to isolate peripheral blood mononuclear cells. Before DNA extraction, CD4+ and CD8+ T cells were sorted by FACS or by magnetic beads. From cysteine to phenylalanine, the CDR3 is 12 amino acids long. The sequence is cut down to CDR3 DNA, 36 bases in frame from base 1. The germline V gene (reference sequence) gives CDR1 as DFQATT and CDR2 as SNEGSKA. V drops 3 bases and J drops 5 bases, leaving 10 bases in between.

A remark on this clonotype: Its antigen target is currently unknown. Base qualities are missing; no much larger clone stands one base away.

The paper as a whole reports these results and caveats: Although some 28 CD8+ CDR3 sequences were shared by patients and controls, these sequences appeared highly expressed in patients and within the immunodominant clones of patients. No significant difference in CD8+ Simpson's diversity was found between patients and healthy controls (P=0.060).

Genomic DNA served as template for TCR beta VDJ combination and CDR3 sequence profiling. An Illumina HiSeq 2000 was the platform used for TCR repertoire sequencing. The study's processing was this. Repertoires were assessed using TRBV/TRBJ rearrangement plots, CDR3 size and DJ length profiles, and Simpson's diversity index. The most abundant DNA sequence in the deep sequencing data was taken as the immunodominant clone. CDR3 amino acid sequences were screened for sharing across subjects and compared with published repertoires and the VDJdb database. Using fastp trimming at Q25 and MiXCR clonotype assembly, TCRdb reanalyzed the public sequencing data and kept in-frame beta chains. Rows are combined by CDR3 protein, so each entry shows the most common genes and DNA. The V and J calls here are based on TCRdb, not the publication. This sample lists approximately 300,000 distinct CDR3 sequences; roughly 59% were detected once. Around 1.2% of the sample goes to the ten largest clones.

This sequence uses TRBV20-1 and TRBJ2-5, with no confidently assigned D gene. The clonotype comes from a human donor with aplastic anemia. Sequenced sample: sorted CD4+, CD8+, or CD8+CD57+ T cells (not recorded which) from PBMCs. The DNA sequence follows: TGCAGTGCTAGGCCATCGCTGGAGACCCAGTACTTC. Translated, this gives CSARPSLETQYF.